The 17 T cell receptor beta chains below come from one sample, sequenced in a study of cytomegalovirus exposure and HLA in healthy donors (dated by TCRdb to between 2016 and 2019). Library generation was performed with the immunoSEQ multiplex PCR assay. For the multiplex PCR, a mixture combining 60 forward primers for TCR Vbeta segments and 13 reverse primers for TCR Jbeta segments was used. What TCRdb holds here is the immuneACCESS table cut down to in-frame rearrangements. Part of the clones is not present; checked against another copy, under half of the missing clones reflect an unresolved V gene, and the others are unexplained. Within this sample are about 91,000 clones, with around 64% of them counted one time only. The ten largest clones add up to over 2% of the sample. Material for sequencing was PBMCs. The receptors were sampled from a human donor in good health.

Of note for this clone: At one of its ends the junction is not consistent with the germline gene, which may arise from a read error. This same CDR3 is encoded by further DNA sequences in the sample. The chain uses TRBV7-2 and TRBJ2-7; tentative D call: TRBD1 (5 bases). Looked up from germline, CDR1 is SGHTA and CDR2 is FQGNSA. This CDR3 region has 13 residues. The CDR3 reads CASSYDRHYEQYF. In DNA, the CDR3 is TGTGCCAGCAGCTACGACAGACACTACGAGCAGTATTTC.

This clone was found once. V is TRBV5-1 and J is TRBJ2-3, with D unresolved. V was pared by 1 base and J by 1 base, with 4 bases between. The CDR3 has 13 residues. Germline V CDR1 and CDR2: SGHRS, YFSETQ. In nucleotides, the CDR3 is TGCGCCAGCAGCTTGAGCGGCACAGATACGCAGTATTTT. This sequence encodes CASSLSGTDTQYF.

CDR3 protein: CASSSRGTGDEKLFF. CDR3 sequence (DNA): TGTGCCAGCAGCTCCCGGGGGACAGGGGACGAAAAACTGTTTTTT. The chain carries TRBV7-9 and TRBJ1-4; the match to TRBD1 covers 10 bases. Germline V gene data show CDR1 as SEHNR and CDR2 as FQNEAQ (reference sequence). With 4 bases clipped from V and 8 bases from J, the junction kept 7 bases outside the gene matches. This CDR3 region has 15 residues. The variable domain in full, with the rest retrieved from reference TRBV7-9 and TRBJ1-4, is DTGVSQNPRHKITKRGQNVTFRCDPISEHNRLYWYRQTLGQGPEFLTYFQNEAQLEKSRLLSDRFSAERPKGSFSTLEIQRTEQGDSAMYLCASSSRGTGDEKLFFGSGTQLSVL.

The CDR3 loop is CASSLRSGTDTQYF. For the CDR3, the DNA is TGTGCCAGCAGCTTACGTAGTGGCACAGATACGCAGTATTTT. This chain links TRBV7-2 with TRBJ2-3; no firm D call. This CDR3 spans 14 amino acids. Germline lookup yields CDR1 SGHTA and CDR2 FQGNSA. V lost 2 bases and J 1 base, leaving 7 bases between the germline ends.

This clone was observed a handful of times. The genes are TRBV29-1 and TRBJ2-7; 12 nucleotides line up with TRBD1. Germline-derived CDR1 and CDR2 are SQVTM and ANQGSEA. V dropped 1 base and J dropped 4; count of bases not matched to a gene: 5. The CDR3 is made up of 15 amino acids. CDR3 amino acids: CSVEARDRGQYEQYF. The CDR3 region has the DNA TGCAGCGTTGAAGCCCGGGACAGGGGGCAGTACGAGCAGTACTTC.

This rearrangement joins TRBV5-1 to TRBJ1-6; TRBD1 aligns across 10 bases. Looked up from germline, CDR1 is SGHRS and CDR2 is YFSETQ. The CDR3 contains 13 residues. J lost 10 bases, V lost 3 bases, and 1 base had no gene match. CDR3 region: CASSWGQGSPLHF. CDR3 sequence (DNA): TGCGCCAGCAGCTGGGGACAGGGGTCACCCCTCCACTTT.

The chain links TRBV5-1 to TRBJ1-1, with a weak D call TRBD1 (5 bases). Germline CDR1 reads SGHRS; CDR2 reads YFSETQ. CDR3 length: 16 residues. V dropped 0 bases and J dropped 2 bases, with 14 bases sitting between them. The CDR3 here is CASSLARTLNNTEAFF. The CDR3 nucleotides are TGCGCCAGCAGCTTGGCCCGGACACTTAATAACACTGAAGCTTTCTTT.

The rearrangement uses TRBV7-8 and TRBJ2-7; TRBD1 might be the D (5 bases). The germline V and J ends were trimmed by 5 bases and 2 bases, with 10 bases remaining between them. The CDR3 spans 13 residues. CDR1 SGHVS and CDR2 FQNEAQ come from the germline V gene. CDR3 sequence reads: CASSPSGTYEQYF. The CDR3 coding sequence is TGTGCCAGCAGCCCCTCAGGGACCTACGAGCAGTACTTC. The whole variable domain, remainder taken from reference TRBV7-8 and TRBJ2-7, is GAGVSQSPRYKVAKRGQDVALRCDPISGHVSLFWYQQALGQGPEFLTYFQNEAQLDKSGLPSDRFFAERPEGSVSTLKIQRTQQEDSAVYLCASSPSGTYEQYFGPGTRLTVT.

Only a few counts were recorded for this clone. This sequence joins TRBV30 and TRBJ2-3; D possibly corresponds to TRBD2 (5 bases). CDR1 is GTSNPN, CDR2 SVGIG, per germline (reference sequence). This CDR3 contains 12 residues. V was cut by 1 base and J by 5 bases, with 7 bases left in between. The CDR3 bases are TGTGCCTGGAGTGCACGGGGAGATACGCAGTATTTT. Translating gives CAWSARGDTQYF.

CDR3 in amino acids: CASSQVFNSGNTIYF. CDR3 bases: TGCGCCAGCAGCCAAGTGTTCAACTCTGGAAACACCATATATTTT. This chain links TRBV4-3 with TRBJ1-3; D remains ambiguous. The CDR3 runs 15 residues. Trimming took off 1 base at V and 0 bases at J, with 7 bases between the two ends. Germline lookup yields CDR1 LGHNA and CDR2 YSLEER.

V gene TRBV29-1 combines with J gene TRBJ2-3; weak D call: TRBD2 (5 bases). The CDR3 is made up of 13 amino acids. Germline CDR1 reads SQVTM; CDR2 reads ANQGSEA. V lost 4 bases and J 1 base, leaving 9 bases between the germline ends. The CDR3 sequence: CSVVISGTDTQYF. The DNA of the CDR3 is TGCAGCGTTGTTATTAGCGGCACAGATACGCAGTATTTT.

The rearrangement joins TRBV7-9 to TRBJ2-1, with 7 bases that match TRBD2. The V gene end was trimmed by 0 bases and the J gene end by 5 bases; junction bases not matched to a gene: 7. The CDR3 sequence is 16 residues long. The germline V gene encodes CDR1 SEHNR and CDR2 FQNEAQ (reference sequence). In DNA form, the CDR3 reads TGTGCCAGCAGCTTAGCCGGGCTAGCGGTGGACAATGAGCAGTTCTTC. Translated, it gives CASSLAGLAVDNEQFF.

This chain connects TRBV23-1 to TRBJ2-7, with D maybe TRBD1 (6 bases). TRBV23-1 is an ORF; its function is uncertain. V was clipped by 7 bases and J by 4 bases, with 17 bases between them. The CDR3 is 14 amino acids. The CDR3 DNA follows: TGCGCCAGCACTCCAGGGACACACAAATACGAGCAGTACTTC. Its protein product is CASTPGTHKYEQYF.

The rearrangement links TRBV2 to TRBJ1-6; D unresolved. V lost 5 bases to trimming and J lost 5 bases, with 10 bases between them. Looked up from germline, CDR1 is SNHLY and CDR2 is FYNNEI. The CDR3 contains 14 residues. CDR3 residues: CASSTTSNNSPLHF. In DNA, the CDR3 is TGTGCCAGCAGTACGACAAGTAATAATTCACCCCTCCACTTT.

This rearrangement joins TRBV11-3 to TRBJ1-3, with 7 bases identical to TRBD1. Losses at the gene ends were 5 bases for V and 0 bases for J; bases not matched to a gene: 7. CDR3 length: 16 residues. The germline V gene encodes CDR1 SGHNT and CDR2 YENEEA. The CDR3: CASSPGTAFSGNTIYF. The CDR3 DNA is TGTGCCAGCAGCCCCGGGACAGCTTTCTCTGGAAACACCATATATTTT.

On this clone: This same CDR3 is encoded by further DNA sequences in the sample. The rearrangement uses TRBV9 and TRBJ2-2; 8 positions agree with TRBD2. This CDR3 is 16 amino acids long. The trim removed 0 bases at V and 1 base at J, leaving 2 bases unmatched. CDR1 is SGDLS and CDR2 is YYNGEE in the germline V gene. As DNA, the CDR3 is TGTGCCAGCAGCGTAGTCAGCGGGGGGAACACCGGGGAGCTGTTTTTT. This codes for CASSVVSGGNTGELFF.

This chain connects TRBV5-1 to TRBJ1-4; D not resolved. The V end was cut by 8 bases, the J end by 2 bases, with 10 bases between. The CDR3 sequence is 13 residues long. Germline loops: CDR1 SGHRS, CDR2 YFSETQ. The CDR3 DNA reads TGCGCCAGTAGAGCGTGGACTAATGAAAAACTGTTTTTT. This sequence encodes CASRAWTNEKLFF.